This TCR beta chain stems from a study of CD8+ T cells in alopecia areata (dated by TCRdb to between 2018 and 2020). Context from the whole study: To study T cell clonal expansion in alopecia areata, the researchers applied high-throughput TCRbeta sequencing to both the C3H/HeJ mouse model and human patients. Scalp clonality was compared across normal scalp (n=4), patchy alopecia areata scalp (n=8), and alopecia totalis/universalis scalp (n=8). In humans, TCRbeta sequencing was performed on scalp tissue and on sorted CD4+ and CD8+ peripheral blood T cells from healthy controls and from patients with patchy or totalis/universalis alopecia areata. RNA was extracted with the PAXgene miRNA kit for fixed scalp, the miRNeasy kit for PBMCs, and the RNeasy kit for mouse skin. immunoSEQ multiplex PCR using 35 Vbeta forward primers and 13 Jbeta reverse primers was used to amplify TCRbeta CDR3 regions.

On this clone: Its antigen remains undetermined. No qualities accompany the bases; no much larger clone lies one base away. At the DNA level, this CDR3 is encoded by other sequences in the same sample as well.

After PBMCs were isolated by density centrifugation and stained for CD3, CD4 and CD8, a FACSAria was used to sort CD4+ and CD8+ T cells. Scalp biopsies and blood samples were obtained from unaffected controls. Study-level results and caveats: Unlike mouse skin, which is dominated by gammadelta T cells, normal human skin has resident alphabeta T cells that are also sequenced, and this complicates analysis of the scalp TCR repertoire. Higher clonality and more expanded CD8+ clones were observed in lesional scalp than in normal scalp, particularly in alopecia totalis/universalis, a finding suggestive of antigenic drive. Shared TCR sequences between patients were less evident than in mice, which may be partly attributable to HLA diversity in the patient population.

The library was obtained by the immunoSEQ multiplex PCR assay. RNA was extracted from all samples and reverse transcribed into cDNA as template for TCR sequencing. SuperScript III was used for first-strand cDNA synthesis, primed with a 2:1 mix of oligo-dT and random hexamers. Amplification bias was assessed with a synthetic immune receptor repertoire, and residual bias was removed computationally. Per the authors' processing: Raw reads were preprocessed to remove errors, and CDR3 was defined according to IMGT conventions as the region from the conserved cysteine to phenylalanine. To get clonality, Shannon entropy was normalized by log2 of the number of productive unique TCRs and the result was subtracted from 1. Whether each scalp clone was CD4 or CD8 was inferred by checking scalp TCRbeta sequences against the CD4 and CD8 repertoires from sorted blood. Not all clones reach the TCRdb copy of this immuneACCESS table, which keeps in-frame sequences only. Checked studies attribute under half of the gap to unresolved V genes and leave the rest unexplained. From that table come the V and J calls and clone size; the DNA was used to work out D and trimming. Recorded for this sample are roughly 120,000 clones; roughly 69% of them occurred a single time. The ten top clones hold 2.8% of the sample.

Here V drops 1 base and J drops 8 bases, and the junction holds 7 bases not matched to any gene. CDR1 and CDR2, per the germline V gene (reference sequence), are GTSNPN and SVGIG. The CDR3 runs 13 residues from the cysteine to the phenylalanine. The entry retains the CDR3 DNA only, 39 bases that are in frame from base 1. The chain is assembled from TRBV30 and TRBJ1-1, with 7 central nucleotides matching TRBD1. The sequenced sample was CD4+ T cells sorted from blood. The sequence derives from a human donor in good health. The CDR3 has the sequence CAWSGAGGPEAFF. The sequenced DNA: TGTGCCTGGAGTGGTGCAGGGGGACCCGAAGCTTTCTTT.